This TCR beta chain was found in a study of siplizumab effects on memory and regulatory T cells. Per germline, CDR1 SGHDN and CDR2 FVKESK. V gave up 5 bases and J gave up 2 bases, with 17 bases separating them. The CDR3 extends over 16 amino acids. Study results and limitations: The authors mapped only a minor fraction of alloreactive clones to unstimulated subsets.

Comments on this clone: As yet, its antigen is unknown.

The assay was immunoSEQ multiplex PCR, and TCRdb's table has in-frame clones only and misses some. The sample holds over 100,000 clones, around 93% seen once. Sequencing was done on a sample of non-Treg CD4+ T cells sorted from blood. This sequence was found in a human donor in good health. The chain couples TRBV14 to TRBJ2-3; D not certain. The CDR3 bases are TGTGCCAGCAGCTACCGGTCCCAGCTATTCACAGATACGCAGTATTTT. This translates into CASSYRSQLFTDTQYF.